This T cell receptor (beta chain) appears in the sequencing data of a study of OX40 agonist ivuxolimab in advanced cancers. Overall study: Allowance was made for prior anti-PD-1, anti-PD-L1 or anti-CTLA-4 therapy, and approximately 41% had some.

CDR3 length equals 14 residues. Germline V gene data show CDR1 as MDHEN and CDR2 as SYDVKM. Deletions cut 6 bases from V and 6 bases from J, with 14 bases between. Libraries were prepared by immunoSEQ multiplex PCR; TCRdb keeps only in-frame clonotypes and omits some of them. The table shows around 80,000 clones, with 88% occurring only once. This rearrangement joins TRBV28 to TRBJ2-2; TRBD1 is a possible D gene (6 bases). Sequencing was performed on CD4+ or CD8+ T cells sorted from blood, taken in a trial of the OX40 agonist ivuxolimab. This sequence originates from an adult with an advanced solid tumor such as melanoma, head and neck, liver or kidney cancer. CDR3 loop: CASSLGQFAGELFF. CDR3 sequence (DNA): TGTGCCAGCAGCCTCGGACAGTTCGCCGGGGAGCTGTTTTTT.